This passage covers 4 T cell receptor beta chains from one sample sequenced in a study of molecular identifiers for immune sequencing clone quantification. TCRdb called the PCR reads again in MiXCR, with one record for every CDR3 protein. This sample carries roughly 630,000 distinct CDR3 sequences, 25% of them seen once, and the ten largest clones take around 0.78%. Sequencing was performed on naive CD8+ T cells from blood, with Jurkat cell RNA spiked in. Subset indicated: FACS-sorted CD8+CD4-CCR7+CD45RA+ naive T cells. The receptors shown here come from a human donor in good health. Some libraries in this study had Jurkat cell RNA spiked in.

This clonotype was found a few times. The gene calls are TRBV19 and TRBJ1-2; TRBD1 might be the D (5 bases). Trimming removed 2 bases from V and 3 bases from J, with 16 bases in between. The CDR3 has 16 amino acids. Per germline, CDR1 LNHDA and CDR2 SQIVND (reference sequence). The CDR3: CASSIIPPPGDYGYTF. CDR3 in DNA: TGTGCCAGTAGTATAATCCCCCCCCCGGGGGACTATGGCTACACCTTC.

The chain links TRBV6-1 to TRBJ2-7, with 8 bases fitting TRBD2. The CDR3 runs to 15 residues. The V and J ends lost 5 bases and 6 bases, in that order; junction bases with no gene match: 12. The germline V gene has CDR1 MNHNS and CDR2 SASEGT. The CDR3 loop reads CASSFRGTSLGEQYF. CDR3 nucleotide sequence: TGTGCCAGCAGTTTTCGCGGGACTAGTTTGGGCGAGCAGTACTTC.

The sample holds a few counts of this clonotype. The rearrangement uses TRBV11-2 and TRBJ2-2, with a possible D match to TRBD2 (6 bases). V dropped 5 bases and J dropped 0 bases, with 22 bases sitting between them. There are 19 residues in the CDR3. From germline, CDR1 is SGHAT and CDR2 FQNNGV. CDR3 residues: CASSHLGPQRVPNTGELFF. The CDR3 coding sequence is TGTGCCAGCAGCCACCTTGGGCCCCAGCGGGTCCCGAACACCGGGGAGCTGTTTTTT.

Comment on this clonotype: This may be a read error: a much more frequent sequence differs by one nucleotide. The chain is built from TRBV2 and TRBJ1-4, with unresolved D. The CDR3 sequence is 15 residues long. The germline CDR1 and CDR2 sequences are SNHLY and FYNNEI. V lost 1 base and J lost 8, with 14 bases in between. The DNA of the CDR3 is TGTGCCAGCAGTGAAGATCCAAGGGAGGAAGAAAAACTGTTTTTT. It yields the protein CASSEDPREEEKLFF.